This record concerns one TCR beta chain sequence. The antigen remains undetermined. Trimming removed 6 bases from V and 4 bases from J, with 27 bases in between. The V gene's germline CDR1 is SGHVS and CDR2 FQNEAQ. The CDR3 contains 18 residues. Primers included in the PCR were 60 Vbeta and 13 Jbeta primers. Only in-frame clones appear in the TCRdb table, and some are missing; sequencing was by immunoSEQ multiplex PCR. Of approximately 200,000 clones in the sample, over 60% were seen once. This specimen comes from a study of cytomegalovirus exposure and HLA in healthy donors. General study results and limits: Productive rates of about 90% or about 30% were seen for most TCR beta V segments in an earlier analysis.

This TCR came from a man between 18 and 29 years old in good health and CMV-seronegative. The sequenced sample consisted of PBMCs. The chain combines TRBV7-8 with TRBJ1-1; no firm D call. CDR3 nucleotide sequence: TGTGCCAGCAGTTTTACCGCATCAGTGAGTAGGAGAGGCACTGAAGCTTTCTTT. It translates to CASSFTASVSRRGTEAFF.